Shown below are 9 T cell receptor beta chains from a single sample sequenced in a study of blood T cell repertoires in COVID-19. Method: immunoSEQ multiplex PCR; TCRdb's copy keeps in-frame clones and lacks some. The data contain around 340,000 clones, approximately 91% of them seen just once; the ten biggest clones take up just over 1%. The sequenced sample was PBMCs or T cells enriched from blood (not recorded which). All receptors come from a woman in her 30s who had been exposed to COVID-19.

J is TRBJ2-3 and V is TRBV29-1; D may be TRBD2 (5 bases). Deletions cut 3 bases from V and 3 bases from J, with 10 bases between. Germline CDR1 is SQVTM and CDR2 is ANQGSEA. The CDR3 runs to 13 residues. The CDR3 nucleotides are TGCAGCGTTGAGCCAGCGGAGACAGATACGCAGTATTTT. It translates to CSVEPAETDTQYF.

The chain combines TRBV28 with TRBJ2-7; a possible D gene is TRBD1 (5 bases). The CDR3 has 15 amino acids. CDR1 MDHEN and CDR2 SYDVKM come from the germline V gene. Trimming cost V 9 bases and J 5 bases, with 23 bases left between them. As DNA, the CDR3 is TGTGCCAGTTATAAGACGGGCCAGGCCAGGGACGAGCAGTACTTC. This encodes CASYKTGQARDEQYF. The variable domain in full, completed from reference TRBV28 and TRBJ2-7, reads DVKVTQSSRYLVKRTGEKVFLECVQDMDHENMFWYRQDPGLGLRLIYFSYDVKMKEKGDIPEGYSVSREKKERFSLILESASTNQTSMYLCASYKTGQARDEQYFGPGTRLTVT.

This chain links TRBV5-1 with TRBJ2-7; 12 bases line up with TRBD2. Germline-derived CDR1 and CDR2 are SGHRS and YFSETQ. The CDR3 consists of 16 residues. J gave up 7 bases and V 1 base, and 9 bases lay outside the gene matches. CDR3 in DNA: TGCGCCAGCAGCTTGACTAGCGGGAGGTTGCGGGGGGAGCAGTACTTC. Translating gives CASSLTSGRLRGEQYF. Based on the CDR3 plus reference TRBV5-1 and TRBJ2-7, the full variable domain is KAGVTQTPRYLIKTRGQQVTLSCSPISGHRSVSWYQQTPGQGLQFLFEYFSETQRNKGNFPGRFSGRQFSNSRSEMNVSTLELGDSALYLCASSLTSGRLRGEQYFGPGTRLTVT.

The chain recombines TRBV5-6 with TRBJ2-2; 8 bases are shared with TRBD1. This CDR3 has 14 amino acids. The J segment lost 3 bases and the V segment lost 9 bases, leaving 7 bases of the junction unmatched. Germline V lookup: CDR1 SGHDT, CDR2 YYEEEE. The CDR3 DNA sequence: TGTGCCACTAGGACAGGGTGGGACACCGGGGAGCTGTTTTTT. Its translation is CATRTGWDTGELFF.

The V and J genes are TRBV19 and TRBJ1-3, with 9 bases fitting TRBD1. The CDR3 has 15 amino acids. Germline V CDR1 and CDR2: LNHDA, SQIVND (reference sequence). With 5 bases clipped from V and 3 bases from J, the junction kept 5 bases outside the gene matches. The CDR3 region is CASSVQGALGNTIYF. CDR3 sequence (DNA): TGTGCCAGTAGTGTACAGGGGGCGCTTGGAAACACCATATATTTT.

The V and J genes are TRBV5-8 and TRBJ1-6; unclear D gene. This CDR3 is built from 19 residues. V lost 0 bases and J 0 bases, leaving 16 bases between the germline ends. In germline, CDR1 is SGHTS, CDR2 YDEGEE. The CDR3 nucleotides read TGTGCCAGCAGCTTGGGGGAACGCCGGGCGGGCTCCTATAATTCACCCCTCCACTTT. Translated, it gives CASSLGERRAGSYNSPLHF.

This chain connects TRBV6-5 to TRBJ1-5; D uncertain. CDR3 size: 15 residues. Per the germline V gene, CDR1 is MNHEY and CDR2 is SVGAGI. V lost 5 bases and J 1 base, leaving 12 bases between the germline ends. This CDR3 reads CASSREGSSNQPQHF. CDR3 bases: TGTGCCAGCAGTAGAGAGGGATCGAGCAATCAGCCCCAGCATTTT.

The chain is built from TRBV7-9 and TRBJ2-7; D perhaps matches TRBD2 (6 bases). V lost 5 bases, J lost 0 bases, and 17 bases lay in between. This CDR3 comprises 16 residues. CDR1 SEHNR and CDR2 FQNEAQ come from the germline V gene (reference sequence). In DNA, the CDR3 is TGTGCCAGCAGCCCCCCCGGGACTTCCGGCTCCTACGAGCAGTACTTC. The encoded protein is CASSPPGTSGSYEQYF. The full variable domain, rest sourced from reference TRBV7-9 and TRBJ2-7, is DTGVSQNPRHKITKRGQNVTFRCDPISEHNRLYWYRQTLGQGPEFLTYFQNEAQLEKSRLLSDRFSAERPKGSFSTLEIQRTEQGDSAMYLCASSPPGTSGSYEQYFGPGTRLTVT.

The CDR3 DNA is TGTGCCAGCAGCCAAGTAGCGGGAGTTAGGACAGATACGCAGTATTTT. Amino acids: CASSQVAGVRTDTQYF. This rearrangement joins TRBV3-1 (or the pseudogene TRBV3-2) to TRBJ2-3; 9 nucleotides agree with TRBD2. V dropped 1 base and J dropped 3; count of bases not matched to a gene: 5. This CDR3 is built from 16 residues. Germline V gives CDR1 LGHDT, CDR2 YNNKEL (reference sequence).